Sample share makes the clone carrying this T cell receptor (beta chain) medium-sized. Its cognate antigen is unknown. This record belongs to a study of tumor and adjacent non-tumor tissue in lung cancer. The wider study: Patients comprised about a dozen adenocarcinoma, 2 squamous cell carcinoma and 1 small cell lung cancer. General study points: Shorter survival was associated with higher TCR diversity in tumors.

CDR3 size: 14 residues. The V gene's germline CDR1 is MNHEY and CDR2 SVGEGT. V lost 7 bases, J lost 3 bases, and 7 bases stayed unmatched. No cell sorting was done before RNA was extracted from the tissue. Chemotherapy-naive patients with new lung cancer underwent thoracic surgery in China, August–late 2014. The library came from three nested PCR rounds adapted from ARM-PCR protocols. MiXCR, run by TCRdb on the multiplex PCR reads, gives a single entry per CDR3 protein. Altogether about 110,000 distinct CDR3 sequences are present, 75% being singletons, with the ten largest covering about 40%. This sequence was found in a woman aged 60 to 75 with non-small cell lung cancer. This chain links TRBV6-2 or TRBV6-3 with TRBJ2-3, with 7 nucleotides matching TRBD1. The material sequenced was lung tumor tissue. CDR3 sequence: CASKRTGPTDTQYF. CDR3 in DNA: TGTGCCAGCAAGCGGACAGGTCCTACAGATACGCAGTATTTT.